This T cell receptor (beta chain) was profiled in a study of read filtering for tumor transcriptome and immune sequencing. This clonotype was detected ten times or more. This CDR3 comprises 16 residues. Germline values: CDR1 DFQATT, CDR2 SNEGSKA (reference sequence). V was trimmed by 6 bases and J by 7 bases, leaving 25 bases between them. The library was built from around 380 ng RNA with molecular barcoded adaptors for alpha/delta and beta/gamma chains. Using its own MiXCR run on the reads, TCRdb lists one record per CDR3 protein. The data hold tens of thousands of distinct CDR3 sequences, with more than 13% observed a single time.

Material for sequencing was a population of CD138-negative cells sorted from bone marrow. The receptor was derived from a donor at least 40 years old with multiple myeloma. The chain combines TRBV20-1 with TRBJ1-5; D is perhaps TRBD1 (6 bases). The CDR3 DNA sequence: TGCAGTGCCGTGGGGGGAGACAGGCGGCTAAAACAGCCCCAGCATTTT. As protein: CSAVGGDRRLKQPQHF.